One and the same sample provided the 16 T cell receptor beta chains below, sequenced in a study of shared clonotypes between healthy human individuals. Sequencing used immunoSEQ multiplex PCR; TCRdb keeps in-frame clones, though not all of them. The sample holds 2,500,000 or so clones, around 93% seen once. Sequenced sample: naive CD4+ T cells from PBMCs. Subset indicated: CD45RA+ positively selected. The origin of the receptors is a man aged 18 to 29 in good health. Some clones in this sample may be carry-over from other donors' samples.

The CDR3 DNA is TGTGCCAGCAGCCTCAGGATGGACGGGGAGCTGTTTTTT. It specifies CASSLRMDGELFF. The chain employs TRBV11-3 and TRBJ2-2; no clear D. V shed 5 bases and J shed 7 bases, with 11 bases lying between them. This CDR3 is 13 amino acids long. Germline V gives CDR1 SGHNT, CDR2 YENEEA. Based on the CDR3 plus reference TRBV11-3 and TRBJ2-2, the full variable domain is EAGVVQSPRYKIIEKKQPVAFWCNPISGHNTLYWYLQNLGQGPELLIRYENEEAVDDSQLPKDRFSAERLKGVDSTLKIQPAELGDSAVYLCASSLRMDGELFFGEGSRLTVL.

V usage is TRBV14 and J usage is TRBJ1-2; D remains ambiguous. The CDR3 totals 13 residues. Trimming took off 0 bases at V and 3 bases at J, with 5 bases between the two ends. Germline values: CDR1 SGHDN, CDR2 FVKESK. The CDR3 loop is CASSQEQDYGYTF. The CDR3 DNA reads TGTGCCAGCAGCCAAGAGCAGGACTATGGCTACACCTTC.

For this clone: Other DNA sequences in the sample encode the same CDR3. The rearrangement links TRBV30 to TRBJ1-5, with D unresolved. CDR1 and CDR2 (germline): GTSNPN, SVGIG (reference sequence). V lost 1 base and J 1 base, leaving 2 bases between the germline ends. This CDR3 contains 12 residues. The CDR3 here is CAWSGSNQPQHF. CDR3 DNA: TGTGCCTGGAGTGGAAGCAATCAGCCCCAGCATTTT.

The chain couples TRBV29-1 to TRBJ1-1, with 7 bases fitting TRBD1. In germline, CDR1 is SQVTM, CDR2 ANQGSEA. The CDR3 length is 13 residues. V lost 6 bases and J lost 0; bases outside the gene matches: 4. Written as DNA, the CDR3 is TGCAGCGTCAGGGACAGCTTGAACACTGAAGCTTTCTTT. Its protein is CSVRDSLNTEAFF.

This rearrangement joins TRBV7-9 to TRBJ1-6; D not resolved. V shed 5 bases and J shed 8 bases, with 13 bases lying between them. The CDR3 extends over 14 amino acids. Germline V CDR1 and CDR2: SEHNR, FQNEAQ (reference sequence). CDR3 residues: CASSKQWGDSPLHF. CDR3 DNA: TGTGCCAGCAGCAAGCAGTGGGGAGATTCACCCCTCCACTTT.

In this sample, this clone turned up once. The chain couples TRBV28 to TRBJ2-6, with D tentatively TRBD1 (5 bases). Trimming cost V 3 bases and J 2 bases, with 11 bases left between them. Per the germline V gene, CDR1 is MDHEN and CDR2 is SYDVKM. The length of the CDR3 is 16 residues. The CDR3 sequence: CASSFVWGPGANVLTF. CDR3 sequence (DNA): TGTGCCAGCAGTTTCGTTTGGGGCCCTGGGGCCAACGTCCTGACTTTC.

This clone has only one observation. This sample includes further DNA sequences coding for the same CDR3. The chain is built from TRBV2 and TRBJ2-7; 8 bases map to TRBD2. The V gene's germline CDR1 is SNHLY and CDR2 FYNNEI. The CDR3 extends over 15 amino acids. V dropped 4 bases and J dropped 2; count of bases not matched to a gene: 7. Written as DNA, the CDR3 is TGTGCCAGCAGTGTTGGTCTAGCGGGCACCTACGAGCAGTACTTC. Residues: CASSVGLAGTYEQYF.

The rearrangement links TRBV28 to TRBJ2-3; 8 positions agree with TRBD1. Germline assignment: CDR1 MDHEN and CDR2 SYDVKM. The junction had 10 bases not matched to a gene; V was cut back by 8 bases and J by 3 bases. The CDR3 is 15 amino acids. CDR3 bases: TGTGCCAGCCACCCCCGGGACAGGTTAACAGATACGCAGTATTTT. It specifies CASHPRDRLTDTQYF.

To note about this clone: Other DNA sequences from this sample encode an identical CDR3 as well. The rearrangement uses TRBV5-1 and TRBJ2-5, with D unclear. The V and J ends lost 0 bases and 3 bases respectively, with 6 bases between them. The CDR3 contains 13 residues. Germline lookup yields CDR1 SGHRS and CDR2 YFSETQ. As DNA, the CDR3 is TGCGCCAGCAGCTTGGTGCCAGAAGAGACCCAGTACTTC. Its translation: CASSLVPEETQYF.

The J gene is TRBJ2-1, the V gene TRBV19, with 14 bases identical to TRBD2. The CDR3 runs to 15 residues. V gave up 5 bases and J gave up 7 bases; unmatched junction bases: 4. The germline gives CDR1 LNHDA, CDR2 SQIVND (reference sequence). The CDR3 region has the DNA TGTGCCAGTAGTCCGGGACTAGCGGGAGAGAATGAGCAGTTCTTC. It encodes CASSPGLAGENEQFF.

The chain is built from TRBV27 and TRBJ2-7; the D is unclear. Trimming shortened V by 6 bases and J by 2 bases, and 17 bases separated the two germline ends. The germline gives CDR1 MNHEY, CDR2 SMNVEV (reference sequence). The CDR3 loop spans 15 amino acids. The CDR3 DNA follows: TGTGCCAGCAGCTTTCGGGTTCAGCCCCCCTACGAGCAGTACTTC. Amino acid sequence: CASSFRVQPPYEQYF.

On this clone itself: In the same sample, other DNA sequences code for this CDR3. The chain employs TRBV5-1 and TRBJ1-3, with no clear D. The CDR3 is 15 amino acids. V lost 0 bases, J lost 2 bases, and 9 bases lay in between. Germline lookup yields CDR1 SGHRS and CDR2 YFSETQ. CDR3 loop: CASSLGPKAGNTIYF. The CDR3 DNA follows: TGCGCCAGCAGCTTGGGGCCCAAGGCTGGAAACACCATATATTTT. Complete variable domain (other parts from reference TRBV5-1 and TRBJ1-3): KAGVTQTPRYLIKTRGQQVTLSCSPISGHRSVSWYQQTPGQGLQFLFEYFSETQRNKGNFPGRFSGRQFSNSRSEMNVSTLELGDSALYLCASSLGPKAGNTIYFGEGSWLTVV.

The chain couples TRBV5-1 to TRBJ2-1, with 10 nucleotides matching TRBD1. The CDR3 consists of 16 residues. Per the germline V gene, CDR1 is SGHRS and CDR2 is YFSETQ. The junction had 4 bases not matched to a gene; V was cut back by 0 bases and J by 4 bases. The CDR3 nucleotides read TGCGCCAGCAGCTTGGAGGGACAGGGGAGGTACAATGAGCAGTTCTTC. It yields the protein CASSLEGQGRYNEQFF.

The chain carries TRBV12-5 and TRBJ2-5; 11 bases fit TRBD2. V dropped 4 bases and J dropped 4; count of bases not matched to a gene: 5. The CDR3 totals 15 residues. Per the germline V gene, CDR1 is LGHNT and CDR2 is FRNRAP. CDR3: CASGWELAGVETQYF. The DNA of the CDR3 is TGTGCTAGTGGTTGGGAACTAGCGGGAGTAGAGACCCAGTACTTC.

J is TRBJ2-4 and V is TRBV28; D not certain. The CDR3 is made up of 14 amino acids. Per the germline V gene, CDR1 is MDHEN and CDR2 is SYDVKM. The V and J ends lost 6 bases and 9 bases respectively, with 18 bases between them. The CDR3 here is CASRGSAYPGIQYF. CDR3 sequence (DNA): TGTGCCAGCAGGGGCTCGGCTTACCCAGGCATTCAGTACTTC.

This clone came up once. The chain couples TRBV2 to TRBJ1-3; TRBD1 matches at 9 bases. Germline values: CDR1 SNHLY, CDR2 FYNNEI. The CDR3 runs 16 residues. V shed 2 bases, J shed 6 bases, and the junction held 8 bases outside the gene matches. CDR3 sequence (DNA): TGTGCCAGCAGTGAATCTGTGGGGACAGGGCAAAACACCATATATTTT. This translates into CASSESVGTGQNTIYF. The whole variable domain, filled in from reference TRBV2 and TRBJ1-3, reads EPEVTQTPSHQVTQMGQEVILRCVPISNHLYFYWYRQILGQKVEFLVSFYNNEISEKSEIFDDQFSVERPDGSNFTLKIRSTKLEDSAMYFCASSESVGTGQNTIYFGEGSWLTVV.